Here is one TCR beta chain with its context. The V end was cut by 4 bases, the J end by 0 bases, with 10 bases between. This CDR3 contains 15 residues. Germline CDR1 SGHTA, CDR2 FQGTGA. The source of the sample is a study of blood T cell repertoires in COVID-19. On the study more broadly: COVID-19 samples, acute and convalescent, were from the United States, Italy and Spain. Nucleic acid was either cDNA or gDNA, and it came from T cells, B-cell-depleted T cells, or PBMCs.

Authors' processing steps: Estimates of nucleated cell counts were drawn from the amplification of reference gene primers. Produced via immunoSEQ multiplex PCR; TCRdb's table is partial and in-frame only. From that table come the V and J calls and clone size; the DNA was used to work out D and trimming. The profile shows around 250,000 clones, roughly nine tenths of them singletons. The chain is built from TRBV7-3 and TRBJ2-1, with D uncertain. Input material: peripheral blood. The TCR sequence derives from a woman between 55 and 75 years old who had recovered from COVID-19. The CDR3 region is CASSSDSPSYNEQFF. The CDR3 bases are TGTGCCAGCAGCTCTGACTCCCCCTCCTACAATGAGCAGTTCTTC.